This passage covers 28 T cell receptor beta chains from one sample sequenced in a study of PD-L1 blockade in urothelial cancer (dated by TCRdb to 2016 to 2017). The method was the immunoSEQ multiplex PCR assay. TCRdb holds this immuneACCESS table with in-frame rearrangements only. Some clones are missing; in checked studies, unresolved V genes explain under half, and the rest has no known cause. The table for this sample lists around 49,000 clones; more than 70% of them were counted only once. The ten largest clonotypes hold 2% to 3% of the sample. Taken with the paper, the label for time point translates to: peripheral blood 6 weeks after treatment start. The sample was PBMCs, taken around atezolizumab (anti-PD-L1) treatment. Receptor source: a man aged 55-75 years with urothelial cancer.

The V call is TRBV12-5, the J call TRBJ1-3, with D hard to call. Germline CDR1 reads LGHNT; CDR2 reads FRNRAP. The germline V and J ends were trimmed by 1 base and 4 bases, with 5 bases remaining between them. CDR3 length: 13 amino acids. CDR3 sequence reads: CASGLGQGNTIYF. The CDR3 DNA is TGTGCTAGTGGTTTGGGTCAGGGAAACACCATATATTTT.

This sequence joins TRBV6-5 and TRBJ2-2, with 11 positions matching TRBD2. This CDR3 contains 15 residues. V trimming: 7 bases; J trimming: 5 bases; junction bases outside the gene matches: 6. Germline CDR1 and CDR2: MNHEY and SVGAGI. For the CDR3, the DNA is TGTGCCAGCAAAGCACTAGCGGGAGTTACCGGGGAGCTGTTTTTT. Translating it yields CASKALAGVTGELFF.

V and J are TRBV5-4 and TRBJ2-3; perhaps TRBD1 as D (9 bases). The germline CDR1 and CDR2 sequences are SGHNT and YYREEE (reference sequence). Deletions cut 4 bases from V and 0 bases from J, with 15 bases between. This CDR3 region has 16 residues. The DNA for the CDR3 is TGTGCCAGCAGCCCGGGGGGGACAGGGAGCACAGATACGCAGTATTTT. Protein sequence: CASSPGGTGSTDTQYF.

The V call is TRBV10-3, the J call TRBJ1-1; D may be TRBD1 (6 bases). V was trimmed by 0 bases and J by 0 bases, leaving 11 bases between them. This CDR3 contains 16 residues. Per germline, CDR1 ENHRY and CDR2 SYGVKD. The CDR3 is CAISESGRGMNTEAFF. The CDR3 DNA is TGTGCCATCAGTGAGTCAGGCAGGGGAATGAACACTGAAGCTTTCTTT.

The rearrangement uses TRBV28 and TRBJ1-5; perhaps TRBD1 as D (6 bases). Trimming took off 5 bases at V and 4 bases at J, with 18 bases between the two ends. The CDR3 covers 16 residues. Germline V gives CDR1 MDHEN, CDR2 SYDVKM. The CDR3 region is CASSEIHGTKNQPQHF. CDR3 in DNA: TGTGCCAGCAGTGAGATACACGGGACAAAGAATCAGCCCCAGCATTTT.

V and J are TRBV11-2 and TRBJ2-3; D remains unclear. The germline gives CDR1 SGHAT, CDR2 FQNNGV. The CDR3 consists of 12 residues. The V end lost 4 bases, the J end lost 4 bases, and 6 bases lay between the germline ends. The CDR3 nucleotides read TGTGCCAGCAGCTCTATGGCAGATACGCAGTATTTT. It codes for CASSSMADTQYF.

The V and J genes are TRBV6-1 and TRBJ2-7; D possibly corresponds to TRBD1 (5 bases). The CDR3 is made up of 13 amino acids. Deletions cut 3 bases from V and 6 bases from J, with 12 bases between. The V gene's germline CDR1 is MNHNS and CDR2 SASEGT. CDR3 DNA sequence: TGTGCCAGCAGTGAGACAGCCGGGCTCGAGCAGTACTTC. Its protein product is CASSETAGLEQYF.

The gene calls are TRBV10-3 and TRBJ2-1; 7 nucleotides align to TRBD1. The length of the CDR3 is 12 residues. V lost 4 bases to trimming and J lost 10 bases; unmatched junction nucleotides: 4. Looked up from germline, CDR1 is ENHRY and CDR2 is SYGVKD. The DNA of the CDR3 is TGTGCCATCAGTGTATCGGGACAGGAGCAGTTCTTC. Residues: CAISVSGQEQFF.

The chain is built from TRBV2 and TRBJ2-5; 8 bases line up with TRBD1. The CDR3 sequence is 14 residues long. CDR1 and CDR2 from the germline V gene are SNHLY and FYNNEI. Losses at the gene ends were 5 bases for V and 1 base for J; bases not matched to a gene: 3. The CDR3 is CASSRTGTQETQYF. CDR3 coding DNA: TGTGCCAGCAGTAGGACAGGGACCCAAGAGACCCAGTACTTC.

CDR3: CASGLQEGYGYTF. The CDR3 DNA reads TGTGCTAGTGGTTTGCAGGAAGGCTATGGCTACACCTTC. V and J are TRBV12-5 and TRBJ1-2; D unresolved. Trimming took 2 bases from V and 4 from J, leaving 8 bases between them. From germline, CDR1 is LGHNT and CDR2 FRNRAP. The CDR3 totals 13 residues.

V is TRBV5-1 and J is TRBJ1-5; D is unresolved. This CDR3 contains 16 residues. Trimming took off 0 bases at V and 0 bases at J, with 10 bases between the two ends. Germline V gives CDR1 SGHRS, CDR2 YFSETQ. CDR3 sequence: CASSLDGRSSNQPQHF. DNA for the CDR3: TGCGCCAGCAGCTTGGATGGTCGGAGTAGCAATCAGCCCCAGCATTTT.

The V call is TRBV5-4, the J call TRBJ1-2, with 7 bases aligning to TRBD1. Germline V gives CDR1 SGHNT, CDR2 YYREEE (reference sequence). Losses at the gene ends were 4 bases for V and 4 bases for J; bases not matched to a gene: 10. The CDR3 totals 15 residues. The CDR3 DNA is TGTGCCAGCAGCCCTGAAGGACAGGTTCTCTATGGCTACACCTTC. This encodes CASSPEGQVLYGYTF.

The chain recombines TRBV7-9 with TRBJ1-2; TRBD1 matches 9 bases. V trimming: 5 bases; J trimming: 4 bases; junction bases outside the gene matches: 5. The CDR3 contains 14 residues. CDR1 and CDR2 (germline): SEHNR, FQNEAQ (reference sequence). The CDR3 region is CASSGTGFSYGYTF. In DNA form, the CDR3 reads TGTGCCAGCAGCGGGACAGGGTTCTCCTATGGCTACACCTTC.

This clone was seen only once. CDR3 sequence reads: CASSLSSGRGYEQYF. CDR3 nucleotide sequence: TGTGCCAGCAGCCTGTCAAGCGGGAGGGGTTACGAGCAGTACTTC. The chain joins TRBV7-9 to TRBJ2-7; TRBD2 matches 10 bases. CDR1 is SEHNR, CDR2 FQNEAQ, per germline (reference sequence). The CDR3 extends over 15 amino acids. With 5 bases clipped from V and 4 bases from J, the junction kept 8 bases outside the gene matches.

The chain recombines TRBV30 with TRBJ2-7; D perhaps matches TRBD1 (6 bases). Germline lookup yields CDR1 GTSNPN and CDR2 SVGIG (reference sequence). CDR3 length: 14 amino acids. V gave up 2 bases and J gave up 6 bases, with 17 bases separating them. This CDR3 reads CAWSQITPRGEQYF. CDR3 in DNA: TGTGCCTGGAGTCAAATTACCCCCAGGGGCGAGCAGTACTTC.

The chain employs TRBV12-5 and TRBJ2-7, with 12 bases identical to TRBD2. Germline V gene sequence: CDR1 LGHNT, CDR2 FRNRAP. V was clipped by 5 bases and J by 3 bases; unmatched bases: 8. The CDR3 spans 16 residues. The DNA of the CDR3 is TGTGCTAGTGGTGTTACTAGCGGGGGGCAAGACTACGAGCAGTACTTC. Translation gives CASGVTSGGQDYEQYF.

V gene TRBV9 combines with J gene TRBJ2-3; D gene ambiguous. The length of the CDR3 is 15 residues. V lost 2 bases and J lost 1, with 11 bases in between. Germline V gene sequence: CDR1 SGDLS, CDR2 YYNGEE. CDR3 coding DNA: TGTGCCAGCAGCGTTAACGCGATGGGCACAGATACGCAGTATTTT. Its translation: CASSVNAMGTDTQYF.

The CDR3 region is CASSQHRGSNQPQHF. As DNA, the CDR3 is TGTGCCAGTAGTCAACACAGGGGTAGCAATCAGCCCCAGCATTTT. This chain joins TRBV19 and TRBJ1-5, with TRBD1 matching 7 bases. Germline CDR1 LNHDA, CDR2 SQIVND (reference sequence). This CDR3 region has 15 residues. With V trimmed by 5 bases and J by 0 bases, 4 bases remained unmatched.

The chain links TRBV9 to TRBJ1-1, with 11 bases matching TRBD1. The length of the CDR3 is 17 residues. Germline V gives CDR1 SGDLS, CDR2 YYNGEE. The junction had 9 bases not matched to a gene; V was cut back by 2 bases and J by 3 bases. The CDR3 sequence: CASSVGTGGNGDTEAFF. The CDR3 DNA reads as TGTGCCAGCAGCGTCGGGACAGGGGGGAATGGGGACACTGAAGCTTTCTTT.

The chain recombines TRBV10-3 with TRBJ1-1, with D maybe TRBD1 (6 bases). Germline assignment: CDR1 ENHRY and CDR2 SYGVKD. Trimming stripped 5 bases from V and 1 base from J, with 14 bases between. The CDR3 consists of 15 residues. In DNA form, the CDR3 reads TGTGCCATCAGTCCTAGACAGGACCCGAACACTGAAGCTTTCTTT. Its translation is CAISPRQDPNTEAFF.

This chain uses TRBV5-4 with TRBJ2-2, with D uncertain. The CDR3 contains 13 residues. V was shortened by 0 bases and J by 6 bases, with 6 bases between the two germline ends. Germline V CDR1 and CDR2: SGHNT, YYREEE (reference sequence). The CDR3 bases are TGTGCCAGCAGCTTGGCCCATCCCGGGGAGCTGTTTTTT. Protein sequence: CASSLAHPGELFF. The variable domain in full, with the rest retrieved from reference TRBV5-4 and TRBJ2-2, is ETGVTQSPTHLIKTRGQQVTLRCSSQSGHNTVSWYQQALGQGPQFIFQYYREEENGRGNFPPRFSGLQFPNYSSELNVNALELDDSALYLCASSLAHPGELFFGEGSRLTVL.

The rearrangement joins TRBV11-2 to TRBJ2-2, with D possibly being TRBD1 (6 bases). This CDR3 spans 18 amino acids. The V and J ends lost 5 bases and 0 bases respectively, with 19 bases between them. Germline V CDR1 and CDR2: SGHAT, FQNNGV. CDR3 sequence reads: CASSLNLRDTTNTGELFF. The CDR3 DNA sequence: TGTGCCAGCAGCCTAAACCTTCGGGACACTACGAACACCGGGGAGCTGTTTTTT.

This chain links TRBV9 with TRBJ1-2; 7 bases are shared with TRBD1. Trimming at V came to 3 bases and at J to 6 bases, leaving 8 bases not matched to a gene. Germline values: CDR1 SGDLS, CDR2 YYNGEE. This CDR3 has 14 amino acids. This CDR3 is CASSGGTVPNGYTF. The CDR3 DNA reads TGTGCCAGCAGCGGTGGGACAGTCCCAAATGGCTACACCTTC.

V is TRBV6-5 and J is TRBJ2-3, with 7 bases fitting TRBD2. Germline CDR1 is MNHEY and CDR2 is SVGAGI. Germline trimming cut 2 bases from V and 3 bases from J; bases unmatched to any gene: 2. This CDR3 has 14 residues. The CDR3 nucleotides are TGTGCCAGCAGTTACGGCGGGGGAACAGATACGCAGTATTTT. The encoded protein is CASSYGGGTDTQYF.

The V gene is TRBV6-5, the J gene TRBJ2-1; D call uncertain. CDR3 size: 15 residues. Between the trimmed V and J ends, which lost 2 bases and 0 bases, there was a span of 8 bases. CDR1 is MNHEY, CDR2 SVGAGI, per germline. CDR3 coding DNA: TGTGCCAGCAGTTACGAGCGTAGCTCCTACAATGAGCAGTTCTTC. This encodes CASSYERSSYNEQFF.

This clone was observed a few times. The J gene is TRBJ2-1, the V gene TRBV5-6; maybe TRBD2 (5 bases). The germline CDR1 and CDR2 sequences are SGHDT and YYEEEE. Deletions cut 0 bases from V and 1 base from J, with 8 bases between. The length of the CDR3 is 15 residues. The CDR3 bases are TGTGCCAGCAGCTTGGGTGGCGGGTCCTACAATGAGCAGTTCTTC. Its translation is CASSLGGGSYNEQFF.

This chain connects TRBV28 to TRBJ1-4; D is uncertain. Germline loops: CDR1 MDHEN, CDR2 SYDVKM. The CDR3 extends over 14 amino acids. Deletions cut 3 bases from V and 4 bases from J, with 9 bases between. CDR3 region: CASSFRLNNEKLFF. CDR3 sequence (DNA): TGTGCCAGCAGTTTTAGACTCAATAATGAAAAACTGTTTTTT.

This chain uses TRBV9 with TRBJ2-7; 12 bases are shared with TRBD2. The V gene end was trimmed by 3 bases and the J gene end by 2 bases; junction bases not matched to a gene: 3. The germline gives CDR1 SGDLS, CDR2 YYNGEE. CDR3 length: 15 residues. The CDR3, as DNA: TGTGCCAGCAGCGCGACTAGCGGGAGCCCCTACGAGCAGTACTTC. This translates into CASSATSGSPYEQYF.